This passage covers 2 T cell receptor beta chains from one sample sequenced in a study of cytomegalovirus exposure and HLA in healthy donors (dated by TCRdb to about 2017). Library prep was done by the immunoSEQ multiplex PCR assay. The multiplex PCR relied on a mix of 60 forward primers for TCR Vbeta segments and 13 reverse primers for TCR Jbeta segments. Not all clones reach the TCRdb copy of this immuneACCESS table, which keeps in-frame sequences only. Checked studies attribute under half of the gap to unresolved V genes and leave the rest unexplained. Recorded for this sample are about 140,000 clones; about four fifths of them occurred a single time. Jointly, the top ten make up approximately 3.2% of the sample. The sequencing input was PBMCs. The receptors were gathered from a man aged 18 to 29 in good health and CMV-seropositive.

This clone was seen only once. The chain couples TRBV5-1 to TRBJ2-1, with TRBD2 matching 8 bases. The CDR3 extends over 16 amino acids. Germline assignment: CDR1 SGHRS and CDR2 YFSETQ. After removal of 0 bases from V and 6 bases from J, the junction contained 8 bases not matched to a gene. The CDR3 DNA reads TGCGCCAGCAGCTTGGAACCCGGGACTAGTCGCAATGAGCAGTTCTTC. Amino acids: CASSLEPGTSRNEQFF. Combining the CDR3 with reference TRBV5-1 and TRBJ2-1 gives the whole variable domain KAGVTQTPRYLIKTRGQQVTLSCSPISGHRSVSWYQQTPGQGLQFLFEYFSETQRNKGNFPGRFSGRQFSNSRSEMNVSTLELGDSALYLCASSLEPGTSRNEQFFGPGTRLTVL.

The chain couples TRBV7-9 to TRBJ2-5, with 7 bases that match TRBD2. Judging by the DNA end, TRBJ2-7 fits better; the J call may be wrong. CDR1 SEHNR and CDR2 FQNEAQ come from the germline V gene (reference sequence). The length of the CDR3 is 16 residues. The CDR3: CASSLAAGGTSDEQYF. In DNA, the CDR3 is TGTGCCAGCAGCTTAGCTGCAGGTGGCACTAGCGACGAGCAGTACTTC.